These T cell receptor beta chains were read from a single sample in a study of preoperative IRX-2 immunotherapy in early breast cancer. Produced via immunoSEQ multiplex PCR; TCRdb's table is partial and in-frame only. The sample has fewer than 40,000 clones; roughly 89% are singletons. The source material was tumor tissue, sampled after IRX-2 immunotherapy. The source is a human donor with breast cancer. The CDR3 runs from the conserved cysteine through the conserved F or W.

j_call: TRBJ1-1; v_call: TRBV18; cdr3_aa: CASSLPWDRIIF
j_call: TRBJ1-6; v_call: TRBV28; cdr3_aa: CASSLGRGDLHF
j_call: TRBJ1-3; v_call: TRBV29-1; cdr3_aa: CSVEDQGKSGNTIYF
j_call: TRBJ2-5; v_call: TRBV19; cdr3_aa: CASSSQRQGARKTQYF
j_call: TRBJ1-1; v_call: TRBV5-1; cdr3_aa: CASSGTGGITEAFF
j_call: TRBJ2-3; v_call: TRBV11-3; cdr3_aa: CASSLMWGNTDTQYF
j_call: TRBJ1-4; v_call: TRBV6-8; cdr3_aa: CASSASGTVIYEKLFF
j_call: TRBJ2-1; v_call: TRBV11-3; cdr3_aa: CASSLVLAGYNEQFF
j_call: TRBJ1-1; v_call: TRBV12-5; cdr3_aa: CASTPGPSNTEAFF
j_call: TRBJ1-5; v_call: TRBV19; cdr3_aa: CASSSLPDPRSNQPQHF
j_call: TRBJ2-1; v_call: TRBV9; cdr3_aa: CASNLLAGEGNEQFF
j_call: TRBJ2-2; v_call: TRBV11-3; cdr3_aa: CASSLGQNTGELFF
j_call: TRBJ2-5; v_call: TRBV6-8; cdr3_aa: CASSYYGRGPVGETQYF
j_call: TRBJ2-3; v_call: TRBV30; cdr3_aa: CAWTKIMSTDTQYF
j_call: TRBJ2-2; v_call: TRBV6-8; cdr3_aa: CASTDHRWDRGHTGELFF
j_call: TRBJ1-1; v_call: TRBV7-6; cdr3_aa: CASSAWDSDNTEAFF
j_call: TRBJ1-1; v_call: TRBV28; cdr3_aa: CASTRGGMNTEAFF
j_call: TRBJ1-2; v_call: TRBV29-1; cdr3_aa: CSVRVTVNYGYTF
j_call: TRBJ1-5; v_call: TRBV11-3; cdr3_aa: CASSLVPDSNQPQHF
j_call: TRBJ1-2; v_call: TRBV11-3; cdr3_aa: CASSSAGVNYGYTF
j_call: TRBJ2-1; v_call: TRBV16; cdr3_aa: CASSQSHGASISYNEQFF
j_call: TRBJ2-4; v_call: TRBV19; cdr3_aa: CASNPSLLAKNIQYF
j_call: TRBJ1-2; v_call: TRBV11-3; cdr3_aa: CASSLMSPGGHYGYTF
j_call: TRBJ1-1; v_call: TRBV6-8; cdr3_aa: CASSYPRGNTEAFF
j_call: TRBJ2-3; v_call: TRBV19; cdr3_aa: CASSGLAGVTKLGTDTQYF
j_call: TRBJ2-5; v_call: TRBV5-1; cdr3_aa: CASSSSGGARETQYF
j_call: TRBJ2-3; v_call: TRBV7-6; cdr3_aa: CASSLIGSGGLTDTQYF
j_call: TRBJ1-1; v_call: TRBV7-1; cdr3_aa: CASSPTPGQGPFF
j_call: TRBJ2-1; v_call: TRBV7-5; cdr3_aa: CASSASGTSGKQFF
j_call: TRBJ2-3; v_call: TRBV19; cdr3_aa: CASTYRGRTDTQYF
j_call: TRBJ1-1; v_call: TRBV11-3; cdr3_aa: CASSFRDGNTEAFF
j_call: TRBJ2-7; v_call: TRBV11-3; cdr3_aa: CASSRTGGAYEQYF
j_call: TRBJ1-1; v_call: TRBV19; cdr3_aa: CASKVGASMNTEAFF
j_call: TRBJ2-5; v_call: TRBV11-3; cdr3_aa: CASRETSGGARETQYF
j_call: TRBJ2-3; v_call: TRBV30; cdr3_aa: CAWSGDTDTQYF
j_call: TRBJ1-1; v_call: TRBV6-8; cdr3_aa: CASSMTGPNTEAFF
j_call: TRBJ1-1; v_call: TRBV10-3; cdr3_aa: CAISEYEGTEAFF
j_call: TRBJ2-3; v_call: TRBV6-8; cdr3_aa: CASTIGGGLTDTQYF
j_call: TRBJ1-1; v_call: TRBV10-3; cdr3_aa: CAISEGYVTTEAFF
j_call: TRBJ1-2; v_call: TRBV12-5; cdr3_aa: CASIDRTRQGGYTF
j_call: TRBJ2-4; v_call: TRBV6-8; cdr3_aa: CASSPRALDIQYF
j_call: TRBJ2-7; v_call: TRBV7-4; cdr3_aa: CATSTSETYEQYF
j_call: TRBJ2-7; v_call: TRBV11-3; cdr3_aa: CASSPRTGRPSSYEQYF
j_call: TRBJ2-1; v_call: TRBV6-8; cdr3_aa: CAAMRGGTAQEQFF
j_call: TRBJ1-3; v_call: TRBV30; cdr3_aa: CAWMSDDYSGNTIYF
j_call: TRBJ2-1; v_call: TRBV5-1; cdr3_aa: CASSLMGLAGGGNEQFF
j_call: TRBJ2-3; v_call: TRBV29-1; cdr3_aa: CSVELGSSTDTQYF